Detailed here is one TCR beta chain. What this receptor recognizes is not known. No base quality values were provided; no much bigger clone lies one nucleotide off. Peripheral blood CD8+ and CD4+ T cells from healthy donors, Susac syndrome patients and multiple sclerosis patients were profiled by high-throughput TCR beta sequencing. The multiple sclerosis controls were treatment-naive patients whose relapsing-remitting disease, either stable or active, fulfilled the revised McDonald criteria. Bulk CD8+ and CD4+ T cells were purified by magnetic negative isolation, while CD8+ TEMRA cells were enriched using FACS. Blood was drawn into EDTA tubes, processed within 24 hours, and PBMCs were isolated by density gradient centrifugation. PBMCs intended for TCR sequencing were frozen in liquid nitrogen and were later thawed in a 37 degrees C water bath. A purity of at least 90% was achieved for sorted or isolated CD4+, CD8+ and CD8+ TEMRA cells.

RNA was extracted using the RNeasy kit, and about 0.5 to 1 microgram was reverse transcribed with random hexamers. TCR beta CDR3 regions were amplified with the immunoSEQ multiplex PCR assay covering 54 Vbeta and 13 Jbeta segments. To correct PCR amplification bias, a synthetic template baseline was used for both primer optimization and computational correction. The original methods were these. Reads were annotated to V, D and J genes per IMGT and analyzed with immunoSEQ Analyzer, keeping only productive sequences. Clonality was computed as one minus Shannon entropy normalized by log2 of the number of productive unique sequences. For each patient and control, public and private clones were evaluated within the 100 most prevalent clones. Clones were defined as Susac-specific if absent from the healthy and MS cohorts, from 900 to 1,300 published viral clones and from other ImmuneACCESS disease sequences. The public reads were reprocessed in TCRdb via fastp at Q25 and MiXCR, keeping in-frame beta chains. Entries are consolidated by CDR3 protein sequence, retaining the most common genes and DNA. TCRdb, not the authors, supplied the V and J calls. This sample comprises about 300,000 distinct CDR3 sequences, approximately 85% of them detected only once. The ten largest clones capture around 0.2% of the sample.

The CDR1 and CDR2 encoded by the germline V gene are SGHDT and YYEEEE. Trimming at the junction amounts to 0 bases on V and 6 bases on J, and the germline ends lie 9 bases apart. Spanning cysteine to phenylalanine, the CDR3 consists of 14 amino acids. Only the CDR3 DNA is retained, 42 bases long and in frame from the first base. The data were taken from a study of CD8 T cells in Susac syndrome (dated by TCRdb to the late 2010s). Notes on the research overall: Repertoire sequencing was used to test whether CD8+ T cell activation and differentiation in Susac syndrome was antigen driven. CD8+ T cell repertoire clonality was compared between more than 9 healthy donors, approximately 14 Susac syndrome patients and around 15 multiple sclerosis patients. Results the study describes overall, beyond this receptor: The study acknowledged that relatively few individuals were included in the TCR sequencing and HLA analysis.

This clonotype was sampled from a human donor with multiple sclerosis. Sequencing was performed on CD8+ T cells from PBMCs. The chain couples TRBV5-6 to TRBJ2-2, with the D gene not confidently named. The CDR3 protein is CASSLVRDPGELFF. The bases are TGTGCCAGCAGCTTGGTTAGGGATCCCGGGGAGCTGTTTTTT.